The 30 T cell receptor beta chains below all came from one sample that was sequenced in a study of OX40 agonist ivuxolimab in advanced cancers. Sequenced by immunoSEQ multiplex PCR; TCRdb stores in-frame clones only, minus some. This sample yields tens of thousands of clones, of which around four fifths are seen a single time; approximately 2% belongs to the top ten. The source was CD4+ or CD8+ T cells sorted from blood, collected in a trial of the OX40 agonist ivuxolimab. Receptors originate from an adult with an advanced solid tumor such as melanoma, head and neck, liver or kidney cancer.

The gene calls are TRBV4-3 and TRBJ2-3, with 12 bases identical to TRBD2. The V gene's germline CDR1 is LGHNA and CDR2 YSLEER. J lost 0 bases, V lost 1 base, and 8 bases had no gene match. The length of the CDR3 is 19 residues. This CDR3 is CASSQAPSGGGASTDTQYF. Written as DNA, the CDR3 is TGCGCCAGCAGCCAAGCACCTAGCGGGGGGGGTGCTAGCACAGATACGCAGTATTTT.

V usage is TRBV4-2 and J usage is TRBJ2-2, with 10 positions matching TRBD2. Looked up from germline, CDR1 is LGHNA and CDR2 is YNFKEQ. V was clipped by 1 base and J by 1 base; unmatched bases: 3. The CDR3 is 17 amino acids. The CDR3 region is CASSQGPSGGNTGELFF. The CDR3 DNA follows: TGTGCCAGCAGCCAAGGACCTAGCGGGGGGAACACCGGGGAGCTGTTTTTT.

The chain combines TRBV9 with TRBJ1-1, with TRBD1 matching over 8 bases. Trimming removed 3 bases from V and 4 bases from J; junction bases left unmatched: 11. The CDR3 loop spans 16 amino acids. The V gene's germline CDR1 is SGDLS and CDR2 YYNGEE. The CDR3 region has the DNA TGTGCCAGCAGCGGTCTGGGGCAGGGGGCGGTCACTGAAGCTTTCTTT. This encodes CASSGLGQGAVTEAFF.

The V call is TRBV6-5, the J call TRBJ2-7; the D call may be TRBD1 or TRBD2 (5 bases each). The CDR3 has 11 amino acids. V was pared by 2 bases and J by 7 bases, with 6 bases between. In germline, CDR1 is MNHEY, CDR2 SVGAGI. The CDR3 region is CASSYGGEQYF. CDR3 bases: TGTGCCAGCAGTTACGGGGGAGAGCAGTACTTC.

The CDR3: CASSLRASLYTDTQYF. The CDR3 bases are TGCGCCAGCAGCCTCCGGGCCTCCCTATACACAGATACGCAGTATTTT. This rearrangement joins TRBV4-1 to TRBJ2-3; D unclear. The germline gives CDR1 MGHRA, CDR2 YSYEKL. The CDR3 runs 16 residues. V lost 4 bases and J 2 bases, leaving 16 bases between the germline ends.

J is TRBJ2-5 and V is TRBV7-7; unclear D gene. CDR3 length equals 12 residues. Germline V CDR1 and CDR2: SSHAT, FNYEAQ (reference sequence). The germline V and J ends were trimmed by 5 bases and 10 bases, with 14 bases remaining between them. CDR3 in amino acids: CASSQPPGSQYF. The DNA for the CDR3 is TGTGCCAGCAGCCAACCCCCCGGTAGCCAGTACTTC.

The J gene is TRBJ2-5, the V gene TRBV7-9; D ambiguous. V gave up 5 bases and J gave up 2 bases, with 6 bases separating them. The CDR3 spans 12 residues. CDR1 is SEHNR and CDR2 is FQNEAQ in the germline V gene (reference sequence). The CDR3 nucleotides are TGTGCCAGCAGCCCCCTACAAGAGACCCAGTACTTC. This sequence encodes CASSPLQETQYF.

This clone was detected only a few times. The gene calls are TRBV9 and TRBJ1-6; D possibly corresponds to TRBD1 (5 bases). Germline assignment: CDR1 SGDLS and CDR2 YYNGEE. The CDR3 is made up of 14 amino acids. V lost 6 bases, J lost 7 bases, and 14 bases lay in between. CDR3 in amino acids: CASTTGATNSPLHF. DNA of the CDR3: TGTGCCAGCACCACTGGGGCGACCAATTCACCCCTCCACTTT.

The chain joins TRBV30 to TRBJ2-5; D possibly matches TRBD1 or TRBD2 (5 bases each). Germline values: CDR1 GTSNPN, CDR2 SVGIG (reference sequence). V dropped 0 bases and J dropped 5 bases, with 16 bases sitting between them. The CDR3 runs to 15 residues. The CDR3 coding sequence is TGTGCCTGGAGTGTACTAGGTGGGACCTTGGAGACCCAGTACTTC. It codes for CAWSVLGGTLETQYF.

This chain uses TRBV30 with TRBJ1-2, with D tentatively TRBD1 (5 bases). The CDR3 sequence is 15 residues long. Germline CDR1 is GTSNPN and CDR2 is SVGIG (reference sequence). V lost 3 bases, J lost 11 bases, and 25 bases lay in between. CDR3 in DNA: TGTGCCTGGAGGGGCGCAAAGGCATCCGGACGGGGGTACACCTTC. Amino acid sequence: CAWRGAKASGRGYTF.

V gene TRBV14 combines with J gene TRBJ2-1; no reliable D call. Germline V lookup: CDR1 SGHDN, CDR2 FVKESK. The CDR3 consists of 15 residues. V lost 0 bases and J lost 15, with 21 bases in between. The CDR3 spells CASSQDWGRRDSWFF. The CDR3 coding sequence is TGTGCCAGCAGCCAAGATTGGGGTAGGAGAGACTCTTGGTTCTTC.

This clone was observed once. CDR3 in DNA: TGTGCCAGCAGCTCACAGGCTAACTATGGCTACACCTTC. This codes for CASSSQANYGYTF. V and J are TRBV6-5 and TRBJ1-2; D perhaps matches TRBD1 (5 bases). V lost 6 bases and J lost 0, with 8 bases in between. There are 13 residues in the CDR3. Germline CDR1 is MNHEY and CDR2 is SVGAGI.

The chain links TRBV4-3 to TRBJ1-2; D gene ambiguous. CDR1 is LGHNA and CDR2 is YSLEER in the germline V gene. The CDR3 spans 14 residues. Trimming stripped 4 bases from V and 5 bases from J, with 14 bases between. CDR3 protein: CASSPPGREYGYTF. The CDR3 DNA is TGCGCCAGCAGCCCCCCGGGAAGGGAATATGGCTACACCTTC.

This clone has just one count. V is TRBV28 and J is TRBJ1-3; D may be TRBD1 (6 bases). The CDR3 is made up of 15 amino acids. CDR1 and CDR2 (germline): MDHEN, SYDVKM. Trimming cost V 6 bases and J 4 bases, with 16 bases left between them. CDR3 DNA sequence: TGTGCCAGCAGAGTCCCCGGGGACACCGGAAACACCATATATTTT. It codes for CASRVPGDTGNTIYF.

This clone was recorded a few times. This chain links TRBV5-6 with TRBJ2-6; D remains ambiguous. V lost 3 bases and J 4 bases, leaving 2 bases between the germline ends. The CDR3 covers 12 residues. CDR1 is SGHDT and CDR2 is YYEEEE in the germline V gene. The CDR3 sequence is CASSSGANVLTF. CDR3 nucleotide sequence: TGTGCCAGCAGCTCCGGGGCCAACGTCCTGACTTTC.

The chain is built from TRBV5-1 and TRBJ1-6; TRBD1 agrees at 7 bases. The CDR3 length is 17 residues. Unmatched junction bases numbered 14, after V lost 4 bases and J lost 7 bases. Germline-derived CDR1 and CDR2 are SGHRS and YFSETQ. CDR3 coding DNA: TGCGCCAGCAGCCAAACGGACCCGACAGGGACCAATTCACCCCTCCACTTT. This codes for CASSQTDPTGTNSPLHF.

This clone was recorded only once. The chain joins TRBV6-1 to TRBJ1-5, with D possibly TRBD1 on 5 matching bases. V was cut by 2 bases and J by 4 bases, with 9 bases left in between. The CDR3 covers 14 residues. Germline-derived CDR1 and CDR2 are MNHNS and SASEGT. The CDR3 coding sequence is TGTGCCAGCAGTGAATTAAGGGGTAATCAGCCCCAGCATTTT. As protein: CASSELRGNQPQHF.

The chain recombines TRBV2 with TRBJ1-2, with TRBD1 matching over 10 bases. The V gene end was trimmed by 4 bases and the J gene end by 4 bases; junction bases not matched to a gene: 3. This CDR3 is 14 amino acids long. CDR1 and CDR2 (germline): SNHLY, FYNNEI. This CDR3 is CASSGQGASYGYTF. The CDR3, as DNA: TGTGCCAGCAGTGGACAGGGGGCCAGCTATGGCTACACCTTC.

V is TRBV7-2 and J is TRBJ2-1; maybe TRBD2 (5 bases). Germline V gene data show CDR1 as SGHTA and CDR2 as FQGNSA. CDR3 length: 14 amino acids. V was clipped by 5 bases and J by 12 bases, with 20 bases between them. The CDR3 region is CASSRFGYNEGQFF. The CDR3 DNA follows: TGTGCCAGCAGCCGCTTCGGATACAATGAGGGGCAGTTCTTC.

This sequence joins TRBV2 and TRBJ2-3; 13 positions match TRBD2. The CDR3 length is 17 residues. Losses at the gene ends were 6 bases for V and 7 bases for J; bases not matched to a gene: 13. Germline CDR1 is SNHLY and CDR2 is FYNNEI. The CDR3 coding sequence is TGTGCCAGCAGAAGACTAGCGGGGGGTTCCACACCGAATACGCAGTATTTT. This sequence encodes CASRRLAGGSTPNTQYF.

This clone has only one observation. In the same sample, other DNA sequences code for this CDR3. The CDR3, as DNA: TGTGCCAGCAGCCCCCTAGCGGGGGGATCCTACGAGCAGTACTTC. Amino acids: CASSPLAGGSYEQYF. This chain connects TRBV5-6 to TRBJ2-7, with 11 bases matching TRBD2. The germline gives CDR1 SGHDT, CDR2 YYEEEE. CDR3 length: 15 amino acids. Losses at the gene ends were 4 bases for V and 1 base for J; bases not matched to a gene: 4.

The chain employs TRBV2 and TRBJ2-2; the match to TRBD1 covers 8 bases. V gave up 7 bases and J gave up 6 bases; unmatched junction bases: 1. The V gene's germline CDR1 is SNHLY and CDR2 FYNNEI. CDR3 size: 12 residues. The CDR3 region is CASKDRAGELFF. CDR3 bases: TGTGCCAGCAAGGACAGGGCCGGGGAGCTGTTTTTT.

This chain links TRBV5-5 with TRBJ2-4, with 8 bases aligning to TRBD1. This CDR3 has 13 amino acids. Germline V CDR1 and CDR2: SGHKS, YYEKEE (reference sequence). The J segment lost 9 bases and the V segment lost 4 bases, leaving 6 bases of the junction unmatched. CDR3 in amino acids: CASSPGQVSIQYF. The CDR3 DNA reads TGTGCCAGCAGCCCGGGACAGGTTAGCATTCAGTACTTC.

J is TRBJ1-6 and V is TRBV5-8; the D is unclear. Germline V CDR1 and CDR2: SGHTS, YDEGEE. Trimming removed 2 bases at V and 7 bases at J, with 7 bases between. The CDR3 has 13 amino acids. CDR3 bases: TGTGCCAGCAGCTTTCTAGGGAATTCACCCCTCCACTTT. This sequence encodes CASSFLGNSPLHF.

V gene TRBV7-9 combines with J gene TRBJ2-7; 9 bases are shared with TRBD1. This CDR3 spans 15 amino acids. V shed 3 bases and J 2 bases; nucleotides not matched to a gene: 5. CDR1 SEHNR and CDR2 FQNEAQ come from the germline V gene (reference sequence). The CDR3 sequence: CASSLGQGLTYEQYF. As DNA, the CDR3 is TGTGCCAGCAGCTTGGGACAGGGACTTACCTACGAGCAGTACTTC. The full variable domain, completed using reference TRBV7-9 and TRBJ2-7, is DTGVSQNPRHKITKRGQNVTFRCDPISEHNRLYWYRQTLGQGPEFLTYFQNEAQLEKSRLLSDRFSAERPKGSFSTLEIQRTEQGDSAMYLCASSLGQGLTYEQYFGPGTRLTVT.

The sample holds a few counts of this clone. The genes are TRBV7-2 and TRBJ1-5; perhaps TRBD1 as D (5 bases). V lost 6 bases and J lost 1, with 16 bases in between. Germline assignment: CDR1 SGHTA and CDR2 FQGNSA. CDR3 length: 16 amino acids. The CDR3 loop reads CASRGEAWGSNQPQHF. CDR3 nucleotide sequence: TGTGCCAGCAGGGGGGAGGCTTGGGGAAGCAATCAGCCCCAGCATTTT.

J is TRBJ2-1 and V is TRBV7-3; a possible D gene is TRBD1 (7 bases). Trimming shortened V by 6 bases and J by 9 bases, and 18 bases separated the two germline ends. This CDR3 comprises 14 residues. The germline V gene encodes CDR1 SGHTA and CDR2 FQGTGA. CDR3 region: CASSANRGGGEQFF. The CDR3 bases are TGTGCCAGCAGTGCGAACAGGGGAGGAGGTGAGCAGTTCTTC.

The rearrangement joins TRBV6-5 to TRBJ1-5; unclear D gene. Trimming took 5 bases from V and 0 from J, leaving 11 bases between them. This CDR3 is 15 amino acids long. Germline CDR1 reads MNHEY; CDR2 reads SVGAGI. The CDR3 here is CASSTSGVSNQPQHF. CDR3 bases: TGTGCCAGCAGTACTTCAGGAGTTAGCAATCAGCCCCAGCATTTT.

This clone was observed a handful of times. The CDR3 region has the DNA TGTGCCAGCAGCTTGGGGACAGGGGCGTCCAATTCACCCCTCCACTTT. Residues: CASSLGTGASNSPLHF. The rearrangement links TRBV5-6 to TRBJ1-6, with 9 bases matching TRBD1. This CDR3 region has 16 residues. V was clipped by 0 bases and J by 7 bases; unmatched bases: 5. CDR1 is SGHDT, CDR2 YYEEEE, per germline.

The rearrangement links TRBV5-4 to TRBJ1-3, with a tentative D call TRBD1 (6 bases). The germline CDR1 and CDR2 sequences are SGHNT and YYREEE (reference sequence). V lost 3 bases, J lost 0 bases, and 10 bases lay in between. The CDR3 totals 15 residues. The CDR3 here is CASSSRGGSGNTIYF. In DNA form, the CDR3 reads TGTGCCAGCAGCTCAAGAGGGGGCTCTGGAAACACCATATATTTT.